This is a list of T cell receptor beta chains from one sample in a study of shared clonotypes between healthy human individuals. Clones were sequenced by immunoSEQ multiplex PCR, and TCRdb holds only the in-frame ones, with some missing. The repertoire holds about 610,000 clones, with roughly 96% as singletons. Sequenced: naive CD8+ T cells sorted from blood. The receptors derive from a woman aged 25 to 45 in good health. CDR3s include the opening cysteine and the closing phenylalanine or tryptophan. The order of the fields is D gene, V gene, CDR3 length, clone size, J gene, CDR3 protein, CDR3 DNA. The D gene is left open where the match is weak. Size is omitted from some rows. Given values are once, few, many or a class for expanded clones.

>TRBD2|TRBV28|14|NA|TRBJ2-7
CASRPAGGSYEQYF
TGTGCCAGCAGGCCAGCGGGAGGCTCCTACGAGCAGTACTTC
>TRBD1|TRBV28|15|NA|TRBJ2-4
CASSTGDLLKNIQYF
TGTGCCAGCAGTACAGGGGACCTCCTCAAAAACATTCAGTACTTC
>NA|TRBV27|14|NA|TRBJ2-7
CASSLVGAQNEQYF
TGTGCCAGCAGCCTGGTGGGGGCTCAAAACGAGCAGTACTTC
>NA|TRBV27|15|NA|TRBJ2-7
CASSFGPKYSYEQYF
TGTGCCAGCAGTTTCGGCCCGAAATACTCCTACGAGCAGTACTTC
>TRBD2|TRBV19|16|NA|TRBJ2-3
CASRSGTSGRQWTQYF
TGTGCCAGTAGGTCCGGGACTAGCGGGAGGCAGTGGACGCAGTATTTT
>NA|TRBV28|15|NA|TRBJ1-3
CASSPLSGSGNTIYF
TGTGCCAGCAGTCCCCTATCGGGGAGTGGAAACACCATATATTTT
>NA|TRBV27|15|NA|TRBJ2-1
CASSLWLSSYNEQFF
TGTGCCAGCAGTTTATGGTTAAGCTCCTACAATGAGCAGTTCTTC
>NA|TRBV28|14|NA|TRBJ2-2
CASSLGLSSGELFF
TGTGCCAGCAGTTTAGGGCTGAGTTCCGGGGAGCTGTTTTTT
>TRBD1|TRBV6-6|15|NA|TRBJ1-4
CASSSARQGWEKLFF
TGTGCCAGCAGTTCCGCCCGACAGGGTTGGGAAAAACTGTTTTTT
>NA|TRBV7-3|16|NA|TRBJ2-6
CASSSPQVPGANVLTF
TGTGCCAGCAGCTCTCCACAGGTCCCTGGGGCCAACGTCCTGACTTTC
>NA|TRBV6-4|17|NA|TRBJ1-3
CASVSINGDSSGNTIYF
TGTGCCAGCGTCTCGATTAACGGGGATAGCTCTGGAAACACCATATATTTT
>NA|TRBV27|13|NA|TRBJ2-7
CASSPGLSYEQYF
TGTGCCAGCAGTCCCGGACTGAGCTACGAGCAGTACTTC
>TRBD2|TRBV5-1|15|NA|TRBJ2-3
CASSTQREVTDTQYF
TGCGCCAGCAGCACGCAGCGGGAGGTCACAGATACGCAGTATTTT
>NA|TRBV29-1|13|NA|TRBJ1-5
CSVGSGLNQPQHF
TGCAGCGTTGGGTCCGGGCTAAATCAGCCCCAGCATTTT
>NA|TRBV7-9|13|NA|TRBJ2-5
CASSSGLEGTQYF
TGTGCCAGCAGCTCAGGGTTAGAGGGGACCCAGTACTTC
>NA|TRBV6-6|16|NA|TRBJ2-7
CASSYNSGTQNYEQYF
TGTGCCAGCAGTTACAACTCGGGGACACAGAACTACGAGCAGTACTTC
>TRBD1|TRBV25-1|17|NA|TRBJ2-2
CASSPLGQGTNTGELFF
TGTGCCAGCAGTCCCTTGGGACAGGGAACTAACACCGGGGAGCTGTTTTTT
>NA|TRBV6-1|15|NA|TRBJ1-4
CASSEEFTGNEKLFF
TGTGCCAGCAGTGAAGAGTTTACGGGGAATGAAAAACTGTTTTTT
>NA|TRBV19|16|NA|TRBJ2-1
CASTSRSLYTYNEQFF
TGTGCCAGTACCTCGAGGTCGCTTTATACCTACAATGAGCAGTTCTTC
>TRBD2|TRBV6-1|15|NA|TRBJ2-7
CASSIPSGRAWEQYF
TGTGCCAGCAGTATCCCTAGCGGGAGGGCCTGGGAGCAGTACTTC
>TRBD2|TRBV5-4|11|NA|TRBJ2-5
CASGRGETQYF
TGTGCGAGCGGGAGAGGAGAGACCCAGTACTTC
>NA|TRBV21-1|15|NA|TRBJ2-1
CASSKGIPQYNEQFF
TGTGCCAGCAGCAAGGGTATACCCCAATACAATGAGCAGTTCTTC
>TRBD1|TRBV2|13|once|TRBJ2-7
CASRSTGIYEQYF
TGTGCCAGCAGGTCGACAGGGATCTACGAGCAGTACTTC
>TRBD1|TRBV5-6|14|NA|TRBJ1-2
CASSPGRGLPIGTF
TGTGCCAGCAGCCCGGGCAGGGGGTTACCTATAGGTACCTTC
>NA|TRBV6-1|14|NA|TRBJ1-3
CASSVRDVGNTIYF
TGTGCCAGCAGTGTCCGGGACGTCGGAAACACCATATATTTT
>TRBD1|TRBV13|16|NA|TRBJ2-7
CASSIRDPGQTYEQYF
TGTGCCAGCAGCATTCGGGATCCGGGACAGACTTACGAGCAGTACTTC
>TRBD1|TRBV5-4|14|once|TRBJ1-2
CASSEETGNYGYTF
TGTGCCAGCAGCGAAGAGACAGGGAACTATGGCTACACCTTC
>NA|TRBV11-1|11|NA|TRBJ2-1
CASSGSNEQFF
TGTGCCAGCAGCGGTTCCAATGAGCAGTTCTTC
>TRBD1|TRBV29-1|16|once|TRBJ2-5
CSVAGHAQQGPEAQYF
TGCAGCGTTGCGGGCCACGCCCAACAGGGGCCGGAGGCCCAGTACTTC
>NA|TRBV28|14|NA|TRBJ1-1
CASSLSGMNTEAFF
TGTGCCAGCAGTTTATCGGGGATGAACACTGAAGCTTTCTTT
>NA|TRBV28|16|NA|TRBJ2-2
CASSPPWTANTGELFF
TGTGCCAGCAGTCCACCCTGGACAGCGAACACCGGGGAGCTGTTTTTT
>TRBD2|TRBV27|16|NA|TRBJ2-1
CASSFKGLAGVYEQFF
TGTGCCAGCAGTTTTAAGGGACTAGCGGGAGTGTATGAGCAGTTCTTC
>NA|TRBV28|14|NA|TRBJ2-1
CAASGQPSYNEQFF
TGTGCCGCATCGGGTCAACCATCCTACAATGAGCAGTTCTTC
>NA|TRBV5-4|11|NA|TRBJ1-2
CASSLGAAYTF
TGTGCCAGCAGCTTGGGGGCGGCCTACACCTTC
>NA|TRBV4-2|14|NA|TRBJ2-7
CASSQAQDTYEQYF
TGTGCCAGCAGCCAAGCGCAGGATACCTACGAGCAGTACTTC
>NA|TRBV5-6|18|NA|TRBJ2-2
CASSLPPRVRESTGELFF
TGTGCCAGCAGCTTGCCGCCCCGGGTTCGGGAGAGCACCGGGGAGCTGTTTTTT
>NA|TRBV28|12|NA|TRBJ1-5
CASGQLDQPQHF
TGTGCCAGTGGACAGTTGGATCAGCCCCAGCATTTT
>NA|TRBV25-1|10|NA|TRBJ2-1
CASSGYEQFF
TGTGCCAGCAGTGGCTATGAGCAGTTCTTC
>NA|TRBV5-4|12|NA|TRBJ1-1
CASSHNSGEAFF
TGTGCCAGCAGCCACAACTCAGGGGAAGCTTTCTTT
>NA|TRBV27|15|once|TRBJ1-2
CASSLLAGANYGYTF
TGTGCCAGCAGTTTATTAGCAGGCGCTAACTATGGCTACACCTTC
>NA|TRBV7-9|15|NA|TRBJ2-7
CASSPPGTNKVEQYF
TGTGCCAGCAGCCCACCCGGGACCAACAAGGTCGAGCAGTACTTC
>NA|TRBV30|14|NA|TRBJ1-5
CAWSLVGGGQPQHF
TGTGCCTGGAGTCTAGTTGGGGGCGGTCAGCCCCAGCATTTT
>NA|TRBV27|14|NA|TRBJ1-4
CASRLGGSRQKLFF
TGTGCCAGCCGACTAGGGGGGTCGAGGCAAAAACTGTTTTTT
>TRBD1|TRBV29-1|14|NA|TRBJ2-1
CSVVGTGAYNEQFF
TGCAGCGTTGTAGGGACAGGGGCCTACAATGAGCAGTTCTTC
>TRBD1|TRBV6-5|15|NA|TRBJ2-7
CASSYAGTGDYEQYF
TGTGCCAGCAGTTACGCCGGGACAGGGGACTACGAGCAGTACTTC
>NA|TRBV19|15|NA|TRBJ2-1
CASRVFGNLRNEQFF
TGTGCCAGTAGGGTTTTTGGAAATCTAAGGAATGAGCAGTTCTTC
>NA|TRBV27|12|NA|TRBJ2-7
CASKGQAYEQYF
TGTGCCAGCAAGGGACAAGCCTACGAGCAGTACTTC
>TRBD1|TRBV27|14|NA|TRBJ2-7
CASRNRGTSYEQYF
TGTGCCAGCAGGAACAGGGGAACCTCCTACGAGCAGTACTTC
>TRBD1|TRBV28|15|NA|TRBJ2-7
CASSLARDRRREQYF
TGTGCCAGCAGTTTAGCCCGGGACAGACGACGTGAGCAGTACTTC
>TRBD2|TRBV7-9|16|once|TRBJ2-1
CASSSGFAGGLPGQFF
TGTGCCAGCAGCTCTGGTTTTGCGGGAGGTCTACCAGGGCAGTTCTTC
>NA|TRBV28|13|NA|TRBJ1-5
CATIPDGNQPQHF
TGTGCCACCATCCCGGACGGCAATCAGCCCCAGCATTTT
>NA|TRBV10-2|16|NA|TRBJ2-1
CASSESEGFSYNEQFF
TGCGCCAGCAGTGAGTCGGAGGGTTTTAGCTACAATGAGCAGTTCTTC
>TRBD1|TRBV28|15|NA|TRBJ1-4
CASSFATGGGEKLFF
TGTGCCAGCAGTTTCGCAACAGGGGGTGGCGAAAAACTGTTTTTT